What follows are 21 T cell receptor beta chains derived from one specimen sequenced in a study of shared clonotypes between healthy human individuals. Naive CD8 isolation took CD45RO-negative cells positively selected for CCR7 and excluded terminally differentiated effector memory CD45RA+ cells. Sequencing was performed with immunoSEQ multiplex PCR; in TCRdb, only in-frame clones are kept and a portion is missing. The table shows around 600,000 clones, with roughly 96% occurring only once. Sequencing used naive CD8+ T cells sorted from blood. The receptors stem from a woman aged 25 to 39 in good health.

The chain recombines TRBV9 with TRBJ1-1, with a possible D match to TRBD1 (6 bases). CDR3 length equals 14 residues. V was trimmed by 4 bases and J by 5 bases, leaving 15 bases between them. CDR1 is SGDLS and CDR2 is YYNGEE in the germline V gene. DNA for the CDR3: TGTGCCAGCAGCCCGACTGAAGGGGGGACTGAAGCTTTCTTT. This gives the protein CASSPTEGGTEAFF.

The rearrangement uses TRBV4-1 and TRBJ2-3; 10 nucleotides agree with TRBD1. V trimming: 4 bases; J trimming: 0 bases; junction bases outside the gene matches: 4. Germline lookup yields CDR1 MGHRA and CDR2 YSYEKL. The CDR3 length is 16 residues. The CDR3 protein is CASSPGTGASTDTQYF. The CDR3 DNA follows: TGCGCCAGCAGCCCCGGGACAGGGGCGAGCACAGATACGCAGTATTTT.

The rearrangement joins TRBV29-1 to TRBJ2-7; 7 bases agree with TRBD2. The CDR3 covers 15 residues. The J segment lost 5 bases and the V segment lost 5 bases, leaving 15 bases of the junction unmatched. Germline V gene lookup returns CDR1 SQVTM and CDR2 ANQGSEA. For the CDR3, the DNA is TGCAGCGTTATAATTGATTGGAGCCGGGGGGACGAGCAGTACTTC. Its translation is CSVIIDWSRGDEQYF.

This sequence joins TRBV7-9 and TRBJ2-1, with a tentative D call TRBD1 (6 bases). The CDR3 totals 17 residues. CDR1 is SEHNR and CDR2 is FQNEAQ in the germline V gene (reference sequence). Between the trimmed V and J ends, which lost 3 bases and 5 bases, there was a span of 20 bases. This CDR3 reads CASSFGKGMRGNNEQFF. The CDR3, as DNA: TGTGCCAGCAGCTTTGGGAAGGGGATGAGGGGGAACAATGAGCAGTTCTTC.

The chain carries TRBV19 and TRBJ2-3, with D tentatively TRBD2 (5 bases). V was shortened by 3 bases and J by 4 bases, with 14 bases between the two germline ends. Germline V gene sequence: CDR1 LNHDA, CDR2 SQIVND (reference sequence). The CDR3 extends over 15 amino acids. The CDR3 sequence is CASSIARRGSDTQYF. The DNA for the CDR3 is TGTGCCAGTAGTATCGCTCGGCGAGGGTCAGATACGCAGTATTTT.

The V gene is TRBV5-6, the J gene TRBJ2-1; TRBD2 is a possible D gene (6 bases). V was cut by 5 bases and J by 1 base, with 13 bases left in between. This CDR3 contains 15 residues. Germline CDR1 is SGHDT and CDR2 is YYEEEE. CDR3 protein: CASRPTGVSYNEQFF. CDR3 DNA sequence: TGTGCCAGCAGACCAACGGGGGTGTCCTACAATGAGCAGTTCTTC.

This clone showed up just once. The same CDR3 can be traced to other DNA sequences in this sample. The CDR3 sequence: CASSSSPGSEAFF. The CDR3, as DNA: TGTGCCAGCAGTTCGTCGCCCGGAAGTGAAGCTTTCTTT. V gene TRBV11-2 combines with J gene TRBJ1-1; D gene ambiguous. CDR1 and CDR2 from the germline V gene are SGHAT and FQNNGV. Trimming took off 6 bases at V and 7 bases at J, with 15 bases between the two ends. There are 13 residues in the CDR3. Based on the CDR3 plus reference TRBV11-2 and TRBJ1-1, the full variable domain is EAGVAQSPRYKIIEKRQSVAFWCNPISGHATLYWYQQILGQGPKLLIQFQNNGVVDDSQLPKDRFSAERLKGVDSTLKIQPAKLEDSAVYLCASSSSPGSEAFFGQGTRLTVV.

V and J are TRBV29-1 and TRBJ2-7; TRBD2 matches at 15 bases. Germline loops: CDR1 SQVTM, CDR2 ANQGSEA. Germline trimming cut 6 bases from V and 5 bases from J; bases unmatched to any gene: 11. The CDR3 totals 16 residues. CDR3 in DNA: TGCAGCGTACAGGGACTAGCGGGAGGATATCTGGACGAGCAGTACTTC. It encodes CSVQGLAGGYLDEQYF.

This sequence joins TRBV5-6 and TRBJ2-5, with D perhaps matching TRBD1 (6 bases). The better agreement between TRBJ2-7 and the DNA end casts doubt on the J call. Germline CDR1 and CDR2: SGHDT and YYEEEE. The CDR3 runs 14 residues. The chain's CDR3 is CASSWSTGSYEQYF. In nucleotides, the CDR3 is TGTGCCAGCAGTTGGTCGACAGGCTCCTACGAGCAGTACTTC.

The chain recombines TRBV29-1 with TRBJ1-5; a weak D match, TRBD1 (6 bases). Germline V gives CDR1 SQVTM, CDR2 ANQGSEA. Trimming pared 7 bases from V and 8 bases from J, leaving 18 bases between. There are 13 residues in the CDR3. CDR3 DNA: TGCAGCGCAGGGGCGGGGTTGGGAGAGCCCCAGCATTTT. Translating gives CSAGAGLGEPQHF.

The chain uses TRBV4-1 and TRBJ2-7; D unresolved. Germline assignment: CDR1 MGHRA and CDR2 YSYEKL. V was pared by 0 bases and J by 6 bases, with 12 bases between. This CDR3 is built from 14 residues. The CDR3 reads CASSQDPRVREQYF. In DNA, the CDR3 is TGCGCCAGCAGCCAAGATCCCCGGGTTCGCGAGCAGTACTTC.

The V call is TRBV27, the J call TRBJ1-2, with unresolved D. CDR3 length: 13 residues. Germline V gene sequence: CDR1 MNHEY, CDR2 SMNVEV (reference sequence). V dropped 4 bases and J dropped 2 bases, with 8 bases sitting between them. The CDR3 sequence is CASSSPGNYGYTF. CDR3 coding DNA: TGTGCCAGCAGTTCTCCCGGGAACTATGGCTACACCTTC.

CDR3 amino acids: CASSVDIQENEKLFF. DNA of the CDR3: TGTGCCAGCAGCGTAGATATACAGGAAAATGAAAAACTGTTTTTT. This chain uses TRBV9 with TRBJ1-4; D might be TRBD1 (5 bases). Germline lookup yields CDR1 SGDLS and CDR2 YYNGEE. V shed 0 bases and J shed 5 bases, with 11 bases lying between them. The CDR3 has 15 residues.

The CDR3 bases are TGTGCCAGCAGCTCCCGGACAGGGGCGGAAGAAAAACTGTTTTTT. This translates into CASSSRTGAEEKLFF. V gene TRBV6-6 combines with J gene TRBJ1-4; TRBD1 matches at 9 bases. The V and J ends lost 6 bases and 8 bases, in that order; junction bases with no gene match: 10. The CDR3 runs to 15 residues. CDR1 MNHNY and CDR2 SVGAGI come from the germline V gene (reference sequence).

The rearrangement joins TRBV4-1 to TRBJ1-5; D is unclear. The CDR3 consists of 16 residues. Looked up from germline, CDR1 is MGHRA and CDR2 is YSYEKL. V lost 1 base and J 6 bases, leaving 16 bases between the germline ends. For the CDR3, the DNA is TGCGCCAGCAGCCAAGGCCGGACCCGGCGGGGTCAGCCCCAGCATTTT. Protein: CASSQGRTRRGQPQHF.

CDR3 DNA: TGTGCCAGCACCGGTATGCGCAATGAGCAGTTCTTC. Its translation: CASTGMRNEQFF. This rearrangement joins TRBV6-5 to TRBJ2-1; D unresolved. CDR3 length: 12 amino acids. Per the germline V gene, CDR1 is MNHEY and CDR2 is SVGAGI. Trimming removed 7 bases at V and 6 bases at J, with 10 bases between.

This chain connects TRBV4-2 to TRBJ1-1; possible D gene TRBD1, 6 bases. Germline values: CDR1 LGHNA, CDR2 YNFKEQ. There are 13 residues in the CDR3. Trimming took off 10 bases at V and 1 base at J, with 13 bases between the two ends. The CDR3 nucleotides read TGTGCCACCGAACAGGGACCGAACACTGAAGCTTTCTTT. Protein product: CATEQGPNTEAFF.

This clone was seen only once. The rearrangement joins TRBV28 to TRBJ2-5; D not certain. The CDR3 is 16 amino acids. Trimming removed 2 bases from V and 4 bases from J, with 17 bases in between. Germline V CDR1 and CDR2: MDHEN, SYDVKM. The CDR3 reads CASSLPPVFGLETQYF. Here the CDR3 DNA reads TGTGCCAGCAGTTTACCTCCCGTTTTTGGGTTAGAGACCCAGTACTTC.

This sequence joins TRBV7-9 and TRBJ1-1, with D perhaps matching TRBD1 (6 bases). The CDR3 is 14 amino acids. CDR1 SEHNR and CDR2 FQNEAQ come from the germline V gene (reference sequence). V was shortened by 6 bases and J by 1 base, with 12 bases between the two germline ends. The CDR3 spells CASRVGQTNTEAFF. CDR3 DNA: TGTGCCAGCAGAGTCGGACAGACGAACACTGAAGCTTTCTTT.

On this clone itself: At the DNA level, this CDR3 is encoded by other sequences in the same sample as well. V usage is TRBV6-5 and J usage is TRBJ1-2; no clear D. This CDR3 is built from 13 residues. CDR1 is MNHEY, CDR2 SVGAGI, per germline. V lost 0 bases, J lost 6 bases, and 8 bases lay in between. In nucleotides, the CDR3 is TGTGCCAGCAGTTACTCCACGGGTAATGGCTACACCTTC. It translates to CASSYSTGNGYTF.

J is TRBJ1-1 and V is TRBV5-5, with D hard to call. V was pared by 4 bases and J by 1 base, with 8 bases between. The CDR3 sequence is 13 residues long. Looked up from germline, CDR1 is SGHKS and CDR2 is YYEKEE (reference sequence). This chain's CDR3 is CASSLKWNTEAFF. The CDR3 bases are TGTGCCAGCAGCCTAAAGTGGAACACTGAAGCTTTCTTT.